The sequence of this T cell receptor (beta chain) was determined in a study of T cells in Graves' hyperthyroidism and ophthalmopathy. TCR beta CDR3 regions were amplified from RNA. Using the HTBI primer set, a first-round RT-PCR was run on the TCR CDR3. TCRdb analysed the multiplex PCR reads with MiXCR anew, one entry per CDR3 protein. The repertoire holds 660,000 or so distinct CDR3 sequences, with around 20% as singletons. CDR1 and CDR2 from the germline V gene are MNHNS and SASEGT. V was clipped by 6 bases and J by 8 bases, with 14 bases between them. The CDR3 spans 13 residues. The study, taken as a whole, reports: Expanded thyroid clonotypes (above 0.001) were mostly also found in blood.

A word on this clonotype: Its antigen remains unknown.

J is TRBJ2-1 and V is TRBV6-1; D is perhaps TRBD2 (6 bases). This TCR came from a man between 25 and 39 years old with Graves' ophthalmopathy. The sequencing input was blood. The CDR3 nucleotides read TGTGCCAGCAGGAGGGACGGGGGTGATGAGCAGTTCTTC. This gives the protein CASRRDGGDEQFF.